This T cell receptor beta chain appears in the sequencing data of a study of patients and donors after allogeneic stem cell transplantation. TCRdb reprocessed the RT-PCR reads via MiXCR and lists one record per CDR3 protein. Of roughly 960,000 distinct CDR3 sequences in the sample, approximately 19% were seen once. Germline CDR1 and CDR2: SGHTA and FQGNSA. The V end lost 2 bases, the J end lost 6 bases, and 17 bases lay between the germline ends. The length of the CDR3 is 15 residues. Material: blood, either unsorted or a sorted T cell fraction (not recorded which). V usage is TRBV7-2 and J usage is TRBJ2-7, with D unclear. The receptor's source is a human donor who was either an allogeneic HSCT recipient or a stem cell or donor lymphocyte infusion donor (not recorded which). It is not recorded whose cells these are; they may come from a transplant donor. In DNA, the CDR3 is TGTGCCAGCAGCTTAAGTGCGTTAATAGCTTCCGAGCAGTACTTC. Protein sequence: CASSLSALIASEQYF.